This is a list of T cell receptor beta chains from one sample in a study of blood T cell repertoires in COVID-19. Some clones are missing from TCRdb's copy, which holds only in-frame ones; the method was immunoSEQ multiplex PCR. The table shows almost 55,000 clones, with less than 90% occurring only once. What was sequenced was peripheral blood. The receptor set was obtained from a man aged 50 to 60 with acute or convalescent COVID-19. The CDR3 runs from the conserved cysteine through the conserved F or W. A D gene is named only where the DNA matches it firmly. The size entry is marked missing in some rows and otherwise reads once, few, many or a size class.

d_call j_call clone_size v_call cdr3_aa cdr3_nt
NA TRBJ1-4 NA TRBV5-6 CASSLVGEVDEKLFF TGTGCCAGCAGCTTGGTCGGGGAAGTGGATGAAAAACTGTTTTTT
TRBD1 TRBJ2-5 NA TRBV5-1 CASSPTGGAETQYF TGCGCCAGCAGCCCGACAGGGGGCGCGGAGACCCAGTACTTC
NA TRBJ2-1 NA TRBV4-1 CASSQNPLDEQFF TGCGCCAGCAGCCAAAACCCATTAGATGAGCAGTTCTTC
NA TRBJ1-1 NA TRBV10-3 CATLTLEGVRAFF TGTGCCACCTTGACACTCGAGGGCGTTCGAGCTTTCTTT
NA TRBJ2-7 NA TRBV14 CASSPLGPFEQYF TGTGCCAGCAGCCCCTTGGGGCCATTCGAGCAGTACTTC
NA TRBJ2-2 NA TRBV5-1 CASSLRRGTNTGELFF TGCGCCAGCAGCTTGAGAAGGGGGACGAACACCGGGGAGCTGTTTTTT
NA TRBJ1-2 NA TRBV6-1 CASSEQSEGRYTF TGTGCCAGCAGTGAACAATCAGAGGGTCGCTACACCTTC
NA TRBJ2-7 NA TRBV7-9 CASSARIYEQYF TGTGCCAGCAGCGCCAGGATCTACGAGCAGTACTTC
NA TRBJ1-4 NA TRBV5-5 CASSLPTGEKLFF TGTGCCAGCAGCTTGCCCACGGGAGAAAAACTGTTTTTT
NA TRBJ2-7 NA TRBV19 CARPHLLCTPTTGQYF TGTGCCAGGCCACACCTTTTGTGTACCCCGACTACGGGGCAGTACTTC
NA TRBJ2-3 NA TRBV27 CASSLWQNPTNTQYF TGTGCCAGCAGTTTATGGCAGAACCCCACAAATACGCAGTATTTT
NA TRBJ1-6 NA TRBV9 CASSAQQGWESPLHF TGTGCCAGCAGCGCCCAACAGGGATGGGAATCACCCCTCCACTTT
TRBD1 TRBJ2-1 NA TRBV7-6 CASSLGAGGEQFF TGTGCCAGCAGCTTAGGGGCAGGGGGTGAGCAGTTCTTC
TRBD1 TRBJ1-5 few TRBV2 CATQSGTGANQPQHF TGTGCCACCCAGAGTGGGACAGGGGCAAATCAGCCCCAGCATTTT
TRBD2 TRBJ2-2 NA TRBV5-4 CASSGGLGDTGELFF TGTGCCAGCAGCGGCGGACTAGGAGACACCGGGGAGCTGTTTTTT
TRBD2 TRBJ2-3 NA TRBV4-1 CASSQEATSGRGDTQYF TGCGCCAGCAGCCAAGAAGCTACTAGCGGGAGGGGAGATACGCAGTATTTT
NA TRBJ1-6 few TRBV5-4 CASSTQGHGSPLHF TGTGCCAGCAGTACTCAGGGGCACGGTTCACCCCTCCACTTT